This T cell receptor beta chain was recorded in a study of vaccination and CD4 T cells after COVID-19. Overall study context: Each participant underwent a two-dose regimen of either the BNT162b2 or the mRNA-1273 vaccine. Overlapping SARS-CoV-2, HCoV-NL63, HCoV-OC43 and HCoV-229E spike peptides were used to stimulate cells. Each control was exposed to a CEFX pool, an HIV-1 Nef pool, or no peptide at all.

Time point defined: late sampling 161 to 241 days after vaccination in three convalescent patients. The treatment: roughly 10-day PBMC culture with coronavirus spike peptide pools or control peptides (ViraFEST assay). A word on this clonotype: The target antigen is unknown.

Cultured CD4+ T cell DNA was sequenced using the Oncomine TCR Beta short-read assay. Each CDR3 protein is one row after TCRdb ran MiXCR on the PCR reads. The sample lists roughly 28,000 distinct CDR3 sequences; about 40% were seen once. The CDR3 has 15 amino acids. V was trimmed by 1 base and J by 0 bases, leaving 10 bases between them. CDR1 is LNHDA, CDR2 SQIVND, per germline (reference sequence). The sequence was collected from a human donor who had recovered from COVID-19. This rearrangement joins TRBV19 to TRBJ2-7; TRBD1 might be the D (5 bases). This specimen was CD4+ T cells from blood, cultured in vitro, taken about 7 months after SARS-CoV-2 vaccination. CDR3 nucleotides: TGTGCCAGTAGTATAGGGGGCGCCCTCTCCTACGAGCAGTACTTC. Translation: CASSIGGALSYEQYF.